This T cell receptor beta chain was retrieved from a study of blood T cells in healthy people across ages. A minimum of 5 micrograms of total RNA was extracted per sample. This CDR3 is 15 amino acids long. After removal of 5 bases from V and 8 bases from J, the junction contained 13 bases not matched to a gene. Germline CDR1 reads SGHTA; CDR2 reads FQGNSA. A second PCR of 7 to 11 cycles used a sample-barcoded 5' primer and a J-beta primer mix. TCRdb fed the 5' RACE reads into MiXCR, producing one record per CDR3 protein. The repertoire has approximately 350,000 distinct CDR3 sequences, roughly half of them found once; the top ten carry 45% to 55%.

The clonotype was recovered from a man between 60 and 75 years old in good health. V and J are TRBV7-2 and TRBJ2-7, with TRBD2 identical over 9 bases. The sample comprised blood. CDR3 sequence: CASSPQTSGSLKQYF. The CDR3 DNA follows: TGTGCCAGCAGCCCACAGACTAGCGGCAGCTTAAAGCAGTACTTC.